The 26 T cell receptor beta chains reported below all come from one sample, sequenced in a study of blood T cell repertoires in COVID-19. Profiling relied on immunoSEQ multiplex PCR, and the TCRdb table lists in-frame clones only, not all of them. Among roughly 60,000 clones listed, over 80% were seen once. The sample taken for sequencing was peripheral blood. The receptors come from a young man with COVID-19, enrolled during active disease.

This clone was seen a handful of times. The gene calls are TRBV28 and TRBJ2-3, with 11 bases that match TRBD2. The CDR3 extends over 16 amino acids. CDR1 and CDR2 (germline): MDHEN, SYDVKM. V trimming: 2 bases; J trimming: 2 bases; junction bases outside the gene matches: 3. The CDR3 region has the DNA TGTGCCAGCAGTTTACTTAGCGGGAGGGCCACAGATACGCAGTATTTT. Its protein is CASSLLSGRATDTQYF.

This clone was picked up one time. This chain joins TRBV6-1 and TRBJ2-1, with 9 bases fitting TRBD1. There are 17 residues in the CDR3. V trimming: 1 base; J trimming: 0 bases; junction bases outside the gene matches: 4. CDR1 MNHNS and CDR2 SASEGT come from the germline V gene. CDR3 loop: CASSEGGDRASYNEQFF. The CDR3 region has the DNA TGTGCCAGCAGTGAAGGGGGGGACAGGGCCTCCTACAATGAGCAGTTCTTC.

The rearrangement links TRBV5-5 to TRBJ1-2; D possibly corresponds to TRBD1 (5 bases). The CDR3 contains 15 residues. V dropped 4 bases and J dropped 3 bases, with 16 bases sitting between them. Looked up from germline, CDR1 is SGHKS and CDR2 is YYEKEE (reference sequence). This CDR3 reads CASSPGQGPDYGYTF. The CDR3 region has the DNA TGTGCCAGCAGCCCGGGTCAGGGCCCCGACTATGGCTACACCTTC.

The chain carries TRBV9 and TRBJ2-1; TRBD1 matches 11 bases. The CDR3 extends over 15 amino acids. V shed 6 bases, J shed 9 bases, and the junction held 11 bases outside the gene matches. The germline V gene has CDR1 SGDLS and CDR2 YYNGEE. The CDR3 DNA follows: TGTGCCAGCACCGTCTCAGGACAGGGGGCTAGTGAGCAGTTCTTC. The encoded protein is CASTVSGQGASEQFF.

This clone occurred once. The V gene is TRBV5-1, the J gene TRBJ1-2; 7 bases are a match to TRBD1. Germline trimming cut 2 bases from V and 6 bases from J; bases unmatched to any gene: 7. CDR1 SGHRS and CDR2 YFSETQ come from the germline V gene. CDR3 length equals 14 residues. The CDR3: CASSFNTGVHGYTF. In DNA form, the CDR3 reads TGCGCCAGCAGCTTCAACACAGGGGTCCATGGCTACACCTTC.

The rearrangement uses TRBV9 and TRBJ2-1, with TRBD2 matching 12 bases. The CDR3 runs to 16 residues. Germline CDR1 and CDR2: SGDLS and YYNGEE. After removal of 9 bases from V and 7 bases from J, the junction contained 14 bases not matched to a gene. CDR3 in DNA: TGTGCCACCTCTCGGGCTAGCGGGAGGGGTAGAAATGAGCAGTTCTTC. Translating gives CATSRASGRGRNEQFF. The full variable domain, in which reference TRBV9 and TRBJ2-1 provide the parts outside the CDR3, is DSGVTQTPKHLITATGQRVTLRCSPRSGDLSVYWYQQSLDQGLQFLIQYYNGEERAKGNILERFSAQQFPDLHSELNLSSLELGDSALYFCATSRASGRGRNEQFFGPGTRLTVL.

The V and J genes are TRBV15 and TRBJ1-1, with TRBD1 matching 7 bases. After removal of 4 bases from V and 1 base from J, the junction contained 6 bases not matched to a gene. This CDR3 contains 15 residues. Germline V gene sequence: CDR1 LNHNV, CDR2 YYDKDF (reference sequence). CDR3 sequence reads: CATSKPRTGNTEAFF. The CDR3, as DNA: TGTGCCACCAGCAAGCCCCGGACAGGGAACACTGAAGCTTTCTTT.

The gene calls are TRBV20-1 and TRBJ2-5, with 8 positions matching TRBD1. The CDR3 length is 13 residues. CDR1 and CDR2 (germline): DFQATT, SNEGSKA (reference sequence). With 3 bases clipped from V and 4 bases from J, the junction kept 4 bases outside the gene matches. The chain's CDR3 is CSASVTGGETQYF. CDR3 sequence (DNA): TGCAGTGCTAGTGTTACAGGGGGAGAGACCCAGTACTTC.

This clone was counted a single time. The chain employs TRBV5-8 and TRBJ2-5, with a tentative D call TRBD1 (6 bases). The CDR3 loop spans 13 amino acids. Germline loops: CDR1 SGHTS, CDR2 YDEGEE. Trimming stripped 4 bases from V and 0 bases from J, with 7 bases between. The CDR3 DNA reads TGTGCCAGCAGCCGGACAGACCAAGAGACCCAGTACTTC. Encoded protein: CASSRTDQETQYF. The variable domain in full, with the rest retrieved from reference TRBV5-8 and TRBJ2-5, is EAGVTQSPTHLIKTRGQQATLRCSPISGHTSVYWYQQALGLGLQFLLWYDEGEERNRGNFPPRFSGRQFPNYSSELNVNALELEDSALYLCASSRTDQETQYFGPGTRLLVL.

CDR3 nucleotide sequence: TGTGCCAGCAGCTCGGACCCGGGACAGATGAACACTGAAGCTTTCTTT. Translated: CASSSDPGQMNTEAFF. This chain links TRBV5-6 with TRBJ1-1; 7 nucleotides line up with TRBD1. V shed 3 bases, J shed 0 bases, and the junction held 8 bases outside the gene matches. Germline assignment: CDR1 SGHDT and CDR2 YYEEEE. The CDR3 totals 16 residues.

The V call is TRBV2, the J call TRBJ2-7, with 8 nucleotides matching TRBD2. J lost 4 bases, V lost 10 bases, and 9 bases had no gene match. The CDR3 is made up of 13 amino acids. Germline assignment: CDR1 SNHLY and CDR2 FYNNEI. CDR3 bases: TGTGCCATCCCCGGGACTAGTAAATACGAGCAGTACTTC. This encodes CAIPGTSKYEQYF. Complete variable domain (other parts from reference TRBV2 and TRBJ2-7): EPEVTQTPSHQVTQMGQEVILRCVPISNHLYFYWYRQILGQKVEFLVSFYNNEISEKSEIFDDQFSVERPDGSNFTLKIRSTKLEDSAMYFCAIPGTSKYEQYFGPGTRLTVT.

This chain uses TRBV4-1 with TRBJ2-3, with TRBD2 matching 7 bases. There are 16 residues in the CDR3. Trimming took 0 bases from V and 5 from J; bases not matched to a gene: 8. Germline values: CDR1 MGHRA, CDR2 YSYEKL. DNA of the CDR3: TGCGCCAGCAGCCAAGAACGAGGCGGGAGCGTAGATACGCAGTATTTT. Encoded protein: CASSQERGGSVDTQYF.

The chain uses TRBV28 and TRBJ2-3; 7 positions match TRBD2. V trimming: 8 bases; J trimming: 3 bases; junction bases outside the gene matches: 5. CDR1 MDHEN and CDR2 SYDVKM come from the germline V gene. This CDR3 contains 13 residues. The CDR3 DNA follows: TGTGCCAGCGGACCGCGGGAGACAGATACGCAGTATTTT. This codes for CASGPRETDTQYF.

This clone was counted a single time. This chain joins TRBV5-6 and TRBJ1-5; D possibly corresponds to TRBD1 (6 bases). V was shortened by 1 base and J by 9 bases, with 11 bases between the two germline ends. The CDR3 extends over 13 amino acids. In germline, CDR1 is SGHDT, CDR2 YYEEEE. The CDR3 coding sequence is TGTGCCAGCAGCTTGACAGGGTCCGGGCCCCAGCATTTT. It encodes CASSLTGSGPQHF.

The CDR3 sequence is CASTELAATNTGELFF. The CDR3 DNA follows: TGTGCCAGCACGGAACTAGCGGCAACGAACACCGGGGAGCTGTTTTTT. The chain is built from TRBV27 and TRBJ2-2; TRBD2 matches at 8 bases. V shed 7 bases and J 0 bases; nucleotides not matched to a gene: 7. The CDR3 contains 16 residues. Germline CDR1 is MNHEY and CDR2 is SMNVEV (reference sequence).

This rearrangement joins TRBV6-2 or TRBV6-3 to TRBJ2-1; TRBD2 matches at 10 bases. The CDR3 contains 15 residues. Per germline, CDR1 MNHEY and CDR2 SVGEGT. The trim removed 6 bases at V and 4 bases at J, leaving 6 bases unmatched. CDR3 residues: CASSPGTSEYNEQFF. The CDR3 nucleotides read TGTGCCAGCAGCCCGGGGACTAGCGAATACAATGAGCAGTTCTTC.

The chain recombines TRBV30 with TRBJ2-1; D ambiguous. The germline V gene encodes CDR1 GTSNPN and CDR2 SVGIG (reference sequence). This CDR3 has 12 amino acids. Trimming took off 2 bases at V and 4 bases at J, with 6 bases between the two ends. The CDR3 protein is CAWSSQYNEQFF. Written as DNA, the CDR3 is TGTGCCTGGAGTTCCCAGTACAATGAGCAGTTCTTC.

This chain uses TRBV27 with TRBJ2-2; D perhaps matches TRBD2 (6 bases). The CDR3 contains 17 residues. The V and J ends lost 2 bases and 1 base respectively, with 14 bases between them. Per germline, CDR1 MNHEY and CDR2 SMNVEV (reference sequence). CDR3 nucleotides: TGTGCCAGCAGTTTACTCGGCGGGACGAGGAACACCGGGGAGCTGTTTTTT. Protein sequence: CASSLLGGTRNTGELFF.

The V and J genes are TRBV7-9 and TRBJ1-5, with a tentative D call TRBD1 (5 bases). From germline, CDR1 is SEHNR and CDR2 FQNEAQ (reference sequence). V was cut by 4 bases and J by 9 bases, with 16 bases left in between. The CDR3 covers 14 residues. CDR3 sequence: CASSSDGGWRPQHF. Here the CDR3 DNA reads TGTGCCAGCAGCTCGGACGGGGGGTGGCGGCCCCAGCATTTT.

This clone appeared a single time. J is TRBJ2-1 and V is TRBV7-2; D is possibly TRBD2 (5 bases). The CDR3 spans 17 residues. V was clipped by 5 bases and J by 0 bases, with 17 bases between them. Germline assignment: CDR1 SGHTA and CDR2 FQGNSA. CDR3 protein: CASSPREVGNSYNEQFF. CDR3 coding DNA: TGTGCCAGCAGCCCTCGCGAGGTCGGGAACTCCTACAATGAGCAGTTCTTC.

This rearrangement joins TRBV18 to TRBJ1-1; weak D call: TRBD1 (5 bases). Trimming took 2 bases from V and 4 from J, leaving 11 bases between them. Germline V lookup: CDR1 KGHSH, CDR2 LQKENI. This CDR3 spans 14 amino acids. DNA of the CDR3: TGTGCCAGCTCACCATCTGGGGCAGGCACTGAAGCTTTCTTT. This gives the protein CASSPSGAGTEAFF.

The gene calls are TRBV10-1 and TRBJ2-7; D is undetermined. Germline CDR1 and CDR2: WNHNN and SYGVQD (reference sequence). CDR3 size: 13 residues. V was trimmed by 6 bases and J by 4 bases, leaving 13 bases between them. This chain's CDR3 is CASSPTLGYEQYF. CDR3 sequence (DNA): TGCGCCAGCAGCCCAACCCTCGGTTACGAGCAGTACTTC.

The rearrangement links TRBV6-5 to TRBJ2-3; 11 positions match TRBD2. The CDR3 spans 14 residues. Germline CDR1 reads MNHEY; CDR2 reads SVGAGI. V dropped 7 bases and J dropped 4; count of bases not matched to a gene: 4. Here the CDR3 reads CASIRLAGSDTQYF. CDR3 nucleotide sequence: TGTGCCAGCATCCGACTAGCGGGATCAGATACGCAGTATTTT.

This rearrangement joins TRBV2 to TRBJ2-3; 10 nucleotides match TRBD2. The germline gives CDR1 SNHLY, CDR2 FYNNEI. V lost 3 bases to trimming and J lost 2 bases; unmatched junction nucleotides: 5. CDR3 length equals 16 residues. In DNA form, the CDR3 reads TGTGCCAGCAGTGAGTTGGGACTAGCGACCACAGATACGCAGTATTTT. Protein product: CASSELGLATTDTQYF.

Many counts were recorded for this clone. The rearrangement links TRBV6-4 to TRBJ2-2; possibly TRBD2 for D (5 bases). Germline assignment: CDR1 MRHNA and CDR2 SNTAGT. The CDR3 is 14 residues long. The V gene lost 3 bases and the J gene lost 3 bases, with 8 bases spanning the gap. Written as DNA, the CDR3 is TGTGCCAGCAGTGAAGGACTCCACACCGGGGAGCTGTTTTTT. Translation gives CASSEGLHTGELFF.

The V gene is TRBV27, the J gene TRBJ2-1, with 12 bases lining up with TRBD2. The junction had 8 bases not matched to a gene; V was cut back by 6 bases and J by 8 bases. The CDR3 length is 15 residues. CDR1 and CDR2 (germline): MNHEY, SMNVEV (reference sequence). The DNA for the CDR3 is TGTGCCAGCAGACTCCTAGCGGGAGGGTTCTATGAGCAGTTCTTC. It translates to CASRLLAGGFYEQFF.